The 30 T cell receptor beta chains reported below all come from one sample, sequenced in a study of blood T cells in healthy people across ages. PCR was performed a second time for 7 to 11 cycles using a sample-barcoded 5' primer and a J-beta primer mix. One entry per CDR3 protein, called by TCRdb with MiXCR from the 5' RACE reads. The sample lists about 680,000 distinct CDR3 sequences; more than 40% were seen once. The sequencing input was blood. Receptor source: an older woman in good health.

The chain couples TRBV20-1 to TRBJ1-1; no clear D gene. This CDR3 has 12 amino acids. The ends were cut back, 2 bases at V and 4 bases at J, with 8 bases in the middle. CDR1 and CDR2 from the germline V gene are DFQATT and SNEGSKA (reference sequence). CDR3 amino acids: CSARRSSTEAFF. CDR3 nucleotide sequence: TGCAGTGCTAGACGCAGTAGCACTGAAGCTTTCTTT.

This clonotype was counted a few times. This chain uses TRBV7-3 with TRBJ2-5, with D tentatively TRBD2 (6 bases). CDR3 length: 17 residues. The germline V gene has CDR1 SGHTA and CDR2 FQGTGA. The V end lost 1 base, the J end lost 3 bases, and 18 bases lay between the germline ends. CDR3 residues: CASSLSSRATREETQYF. CDR3 bases: TGTGCCAGCAGCTTAAGTTCGAGGGCGACTAGGGAAGAGACCCAGTACTTC.

This clonotype was seen at least ten times. This chain joins TRBV12-3 or TRBV12-4 and TRBJ2-5; D remains unclear. Trimming removed 3 bases at V and 5 bases at J, with 10 bases between. The CDR3 is 13 amino acids. As DNA, the CDR3 is TGTGCCAGCAGTTTTGGGTCCGAGGAGACCCAGTACTTC. This codes for CASSFGSEETQYF.

In its sample, this clonotype was seen a few times. V and J are TRBV20-1 and TRBJ2-7; 8 nucleotides match TRBD1. This CDR3 region has 15 residues. The germline gives CDR1 DFQATT, CDR2 SNEGSKA (reference sequence). V was clipped by 5 bases and J by 3 bases; unmatched bases: 12. The CDR3 nucleotides read TGCAGTGCTGTTCCCGGGACAGGAGGTGGCTACGAGCAGTACTTC. Translating it yields CSAVPGTGGGYEQYF.

The rearrangement joins TRBV20-1 to TRBJ2-3; TRBD2 is a possible D gene (6 bases). CDR1 DFQATT and CDR2 SNEGSKA come from the germline V gene (reference sequence). Trimming pared 7 bases from V and 1 base from J, leaving 15 bases between. CDR3 size: 14 residues. The CDR3 bases are TGCAGTGGCTTAGCGGAGGTGGGCACAGATACGCAGTATTTT. The encoded protein is CSGLAEVGTDTQYF.

The chain recombines TRBV18 with TRBJ2-6; D is uncertain. V dropped 1 base and J dropped 3 bases, with 13 bases sitting between them. This CDR3 is 17 amino acids long. In germline, CDR1 is KGHSH, CDR2 LQKENI. CDR3 nucleotide sequence: TGTGCCAGCTCACCACAAACGGGCGCGTATGGGGCCAACGTCCTGACTTTC. Translated: CASSPQTGAYGANVLTF.

This chain joins TRBV7-2 and TRBJ1-4, with a weak D call TRBD1 (6 bases). Trimming stripped 5 bases from V and 5 bases from J, with 18 bases between. The CDR3 length is 16 residues. CDR1 SGHTA and CDR2 FQGNSA come from the germline V gene. Here the CDR3 reads CASSPRPGVRNEKLFF. The CDR3 coding sequence is TGTGCCAGCAGCCCGCGCCCAGGGGTGCGAAATGAAAAACTGTTTTTT.

The rearrangement links TRBV5-1 to TRBJ1-6, with D possibly TRBD1 on 5 matching bases. V was trimmed by 4 bases and J by 5 bases, leaving 16 bases between them. This CDR3 contains 16 residues. From germline, CDR1 is SGHRS and CDR2 YFSETQ. The CDR3 spells CASSNRETADNSPLHF. CDR3 nucleotide sequence: TGCGCCAGCAGCAACCGGGAGACAGCGGATAATTCACCCCTCCACTTT.

V usage is TRBV27 and J usage is TRBJ1-4, with TRBD1 matching over 9 bases. Germline lookup yields CDR1 MNHEY and CDR2 SMNVEV (reference sequence). J gave up 0 bases and V 7 bases, and 12 bases lay outside the gene matches. The CDR3 has 18 residues. CDR3 amino acids: CASIPKRGQGSTNEKLFF. CDR3 sequence (DNA): TGTGCCAGCATCCCCAAGAGGGGACAGGGATCAACTAATGAAAAACTGTTTTTT. Full variable domain (outside the CDR3, taken from reference TRBV27 and TRBJ1-4): EAQVTQNPRYLITVTGKKLTVTCSQNMNHEYMSWYRQDPGLGLRQIYYSMNVEVTDKGDVPEGYKVSRKEKRNFPLILESPSPNQTSLYFCASIPKRGQGSTNEKLFFGSGTQLSVL.

This clonotype appeared a few times. This chain connects TRBV28 to TRBJ1-1, with D tentatively TRBD1 (5 bases). CDR1 is MDHEN, CDR2 SYDVKM, per germline. The CDR3 runs to 15 residues. Trimming took 5 bases from V and 6 from J, leaving 19 bases between them. The CDR3 sequence is CASSTIGGETAEAFF. CDR3 sequence (DNA): TGTGCCAGCAGTACCATCGGAGGGGAAACAGCTGAAGCTTTCTTT.

The chain uses TRBV12-3 or TRBV12-4 and TRBJ2-5; maybe TRBD2 (6 bases). Trimming took off 7 bases at V and 3 bases at J, with 21 bases between the two ends. This CDR3 has 16 residues. CDR3 sequence reads: CASIPVAYGGKETQYF. CDR3 coding DNA: TGTGCCAGCATTCCCGTGGCGTACGGGGGAAAAGAGACCCAGTACTTC.

This clonotype has at least ten counts. The V call is TRBV5-5, the J call TRBJ2-7, with D tentatively TRBD1 (5 bases). This CDR3 region has 15 residues. CDR1 is SGHKS, CDR2 YYEKEE, per germline (reference sequence). Trimming stripped 4 bases from V and 0 bases from J, with 14 bases between. DNA for the CDR3: TGTGCCAGCAGCCCCACTCCAGGGATCTCCTACGAGCAGTACTTC. Translation: CASSPTPGISYEQYF.

As to this clonotype: One end of the junction fails to match germline, which may point to a read error. CDR3 region: CAGSSSGTGNEQYF. In DNA, the CDR3 is TGTGCCGGCAGTTCATCCGGGACAGGTAACGAGCAGTACTTC. The rearrangement links TRBV28 to TRBJ2-4, with 8 bases matching TRBD1. The assigned J gene may be wrong: the sequence end matches TRBJ2-7 better. CDR1 is MDHEN, CDR2 SYDVKM, per germline. The CDR3 length is 14 residues.

This rearrangement joins TRBV20-1 to TRBJ2-1, with TRBD2 identical over 14 bases. The J segment lost 7 bases and the V segment lost 3 bases, leaving 5 bases of the junction unmatched. CDR3 length: 15 amino acids. CDR1 and CDR2 (germline): DFQATT, SNEGSKA (reference sequence). This CDR3 reads CSARPRLAGGNEQFF. In nucleotides, the CDR3 is TGCAGTGCTAGGCCTAGACTAGCGGGAGGGAATGAGCAGTTCTTC.

The gene calls are TRBV12-3 or TRBV12-4 and TRBJ1-2, with D possibly TRBD1 on 5 matching bases. The CDR3 is made up of 15 amino acids. V lost 4 bases and J lost 7, with 19 bases in between. The CDR3 protein is CASSYRKDTAGGYTF. In DNA, the CDR3 is TGTGCCAGCAGTTACCGCAAGGACACGGCTGGTGGCTACACCTTC.

This clonotype was seen only a few times. The chain joins TRBV12-3 or TRBV12-4 to TRBJ2-4; TRBD2 matches at 13 bases. Trimming cost V 3 bases and J 0 bases; bases outside gene matches: 5. This CDR3 comprises 18 residues. The CDR3 sequence: CASSFGTSGILAKNIQYF. The CDR3 region has the DNA TGTGCCAGCAGTTTCGGGACTAGCGGGATTCTAGCCAAAAACATTCAGTACTTC.

J is TRBJ2-7 and V is TRBV4-2, with a tentative D call TRBD2 (6 bases). The CDR3 has 13 residues. Per germline, CDR1 LGHNA and CDR2 YNFKEQ. V lost 3 bases, J lost 3 bases, and 9 bases lay in between. CDR3 sequence (DNA): TGTGCCAGCAGCCAGACTAGTAACTACGAGCAGTACTTC. Translated: CASSQTSNYEQYF.

The rearrangement joins TRBV6-4 to TRBJ1-2; D is unclear. This CDR3 spans 18 amino acids. Looked up from germline, CDR1 is MRHNA and CDR2 is SNTAGT. Trimming stripped 2 bases from V and 1 base from J, with 20 bases between. This CDR3 reads CASSDPYRDLNHNYGYTF. CDR3 sequence (DNA): TGTGCCAGCAGTGACCCATACAGAGACCTTAACCATAACTATGGCTACACCTTC.

The rearrangement uses TRBV29-1 and TRBJ1-2; D not certain. CDR3 length: 12 amino acids. CDR1 and CDR2 from the germline V gene are SQVTM and ANQGSEA. The germline V and J ends were trimmed by 3 bases and 4 bases, with 9 bases remaining between them. In DNA form, the CDR3 reads TGCAGCGTTGAGTGGGAGTCCTATGGCTACACCTTC. Translation gives CSVEWESYGYTF.

The V call is TRBV7-2, the J call TRBJ2-7; tentatively, D is TRBD2 (5 bases). Germline loops: CDR1 SGHTA, CDR2 FQGNSA. This CDR3 comprises 14 residues. The V end was cut by 4 bases, the J end by 2 bases, with 12 bases between. Written as DNA, the CDR3 is TGTGCCAGCAGCTACCGGACTGTTGCCTACGAGCAGTACTTC. Translating gives CASSYRTVAYEQYF.

This clonotype came up a few times. J is TRBJ2-3 and V is TRBV14, with D perhaps TRBD1 (6 bases). The ends were cut back, 3 bases at V and 6 bases at J, with 10 bases in the middle. Germline-derived CDR1 and CDR2 are SGHDN and FVKESK. This CDR3 region has 13 residues. DNA for the CDR3: TGTGCCAGCAGCCAGCTCGACAGGGATACGCAGTATTTT. The encoded protein is CASSQLDRDTQYF. Full variable domain (outside the CDR3, taken from reference TRBV14 and TRBJ2-3): EAGVTQFPSHSVIEKGQTVTLRCDPISGHDNLYWYRRVMGKEIKFLLHFVKESKQDESGMPNNRFLAERTGGTYSTLKVQPAELEDSGVYFCASSQLDRDTQYFGPGTRLTVL.

A word on this clonotype: A junction boundary mismatches the germline segment, possibly from a read error. The chain joins TRBV29-1 to TRBJ2-7, with D unclear. Germline-derived CDR1 and CDR2 are SQVTM and ANQGSEA. The CDR3 length is 11 residues. CDR3 nucleotides: TGCAGCGTTGAAGTCGGCTACGGGCAGTACTTC. Its protein is CSVEVGYGQYF.

The V and J genes are TRBV28 and TRBJ2-1, with no clear D. Germline loops: CDR1 MDHEN, CDR2 SYDVKM. The CDR3 runs 13 residues. Trimming took 2 bases from V and 6 from J, leaving 8 bases between them. This CDR3 is CASSLGYRNEQFF. For the CDR3, the DNA is TGTGCCAGCAGTTTAGGTTACCGCAATGAGCAGTTCTTC.

This clonotype came up a few times. The rearrangement uses TRBV29-1 and TRBJ1-2, with TRBD1 as a possible D gene (6 bases). With 0 bases removed from V and 8 bases from J, the gap between germline ends came to 10 bases. The CDR3 totals 12 residues. Germline V gene lookup returns CDR1 SQVTM and CDR2 ANQGSEA. CDR3 DNA: TGCAGCGTTGAAGAGGGGGCGAGGGGCTACACCTTC. Translation: CSVEEGARGYTF.

In this sample, this clonotype turned up many times. This chain connects TRBV29-1 to TRBJ2-7; the match to TRBD1 covers 7 bases. The germline CDR1 and CDR2 sequences are SQVTM and ANQGSEA. There are 15 residues in the CDR3. The ends lost 0 bases at V and 4 bases at J; junction bases unmatched: 9. CDR3 DNA: TGCAGCGTTGAAGATCGTGGCAGGGGGACATACGAGCAGTACTTC. As protein: CSVEDRGRGTYEQYF.

The chain links TRBV19 to TRBJ2-5; D remains ambiguous. From germline, CDR1 is LNHDA and CDR2 SQIVND (reference sequence). V lost 4 bases and J 4 bases, leaving 10 bases between the germline ends. This CDR3 contains 13 residues. The CDR3 reads CASSRLDGETQYF. DNA for the CDR3: TGTGCCAGTAGTAGACTTGACGGAGAGACCCAGTACTTC.

The DNA for the CDR3 is TGTGCCAGCAGCCAAGTCTTTGGGGGAGAATATCTAGATACGCAGTATTTT. The encoded protein is CASSQVFGGEYLDTQYF. The V gene is TRBV3-1, the J gene TRBJ2-3; D is perhaps TRBD1 or TRBD2 (5 bases each). Germline V gene sequence: CDR1 LGHDT, CDR2 YNNKEL (reference sequence). Trimming removed 1 base at V and 5 bases at J, with 19 bases between. The CDR3 spans 17 residues.

This clonotype has a handful of counts. The chain combines TRBV4-3 with TRBJ1-6; D possibly corresponds to TRBD1 (5 bases). Trimming pared 1 base from V and 7 bases from J, leaving 11 bases between. Germline-derived CDR1 and CDR2 are LGHNA and YSLEER. The CDR3 consists of 15 residues. The CDR3 DNA follows: TGCGCCAGCAGCCAAGTGGGACGCAAAAATTCACCCCTCCACTTT. Its protein product is CASSQVGRKNSPLHF.

This clonotype was counted once. This may be a read error: a much more frequent sequence differs by one nucleotide. The V gene is TRBV20-1, the J gene TRBJ2-4, with 11 bases that match TRBD1. CDR1 and CDR2 from the germline V gene are DFQATT and SNEGSKA (reference sequence). The CDR3 is 14 amino acids. J gave up 13 bases and V 2 bases, and 10 bases lay outside the gene matches. This CDR3 is CSARIAGTGGGQYF. The DNA of the CDR3 is TGCAGTGCTAGAATAGCCGGGACAGGGGGTGGGCAGTACTTC.

This clonotype was counted between two and nine times. The genes are TRBV7-2 and TRBJ2-5, with D perhaps TRBD1 (5 bases). In germline, CDR1 is SGHTA, CDR2 FQGNSA. The CDR3 spans 13 residues. Trimming left V 4 bases short and J 4 bases short, with 10 bases between. The CDR3 reads CASSWGSIETQYF. DNA of the CDR3: TGTGCCAGCAGCTGGGGCTCAATAGAGACCCAGTACTTC.